This T cell receptor beta chain was obtained from a study of T cells in Graves' hyperthyroidism and ophthalmopathy. Whole-study results and caveats: Using 13 V-J features, a model discriminated ophthalmopathy from stable hyperthyroidism.

The table lists this clonotype with a few counts. The antigen is undetermined. RNA transcripts served as the template for amplifying TCR beta CDR3 regions. RT-PCR in the first round (using the HTBI primer set) targeted the TCR CDR3. TCRdb passed the multiplex PCR reads through MiXCR, listing each CDR3 protein once. The table has roughly 500,000 distinct CDR3 sequences, approximately 13% seen once; the top ten hold about 5.8%. The V and J ends lost 0 bases and 8 bases respectively, with 8 bases between them. This CDR3 region has 13 residues. CDR1 SGDLS and CDR2 YYNGEE come from the germline V gene. The sequenced sample was blood. V is TRBV9 and J is TRBJ2-2; D unclear. The origin of this receptor is a woman aged 25 to 39 with Graves' hyperthyroidism that later progressed to Graves' ophthalmopathy. The CDR3, as DNA: TGTGCCAGCAGCGTAGTGGGCTGGGGGGAGCTGTTTTTT. Its translation is CASSVVGWGELFF.